This T cell receptor beta chain was sequenced for a study of PD-1 blockade in mismatch repair-deficient tumors (dated by TCRdb to about 2017). Background for the entire study: Between September 2013 and September 2016, the trial enrolled some 91 consecutive patients with about a dozen mismatch repair-deficient cancer types, every one of whom had been previously treated and was progressing. Tumor-associated T cell clones in the peripheral blood of patients responding to PD-1 blockade were tracked using deep sequencing of TCR CDR3 regions. The paper as a whole reports these results and caveats: Clones residing in the tumor, which were often undetectable in blood before treatment, expanded quickly after pembrolizumab and then contracted, generally before radiologic responses.

According to the germline V gene, CDR1 reads SGHRS and CDR2 reads YFSETQ. The germline V end is reduced by 0 bases and the J end by 3 bases; junction bases left unmatched: 6. The CDR3 numbers 16 residues from cysteine through phenylalanine. The retained sequence is limited to the CDR3, 48 bases, with the frame set at the first base. In regard to this clone: No antigen is known for it. Base-call qualities are not available, and no considerably larger clone is one nucleotide away.

For every enrolled patient, mismatch repair deficiency was confirmed by either polymerase chain reaction or immunohistochemistry. TCR sequencing was performed for a few patients who responded to pembrolizumab therapy. The phase II trial prospectively evaluated PD-1 blockade with pembrolizumab in advanced mismatch repair-deficient cancers, independent of tissue of origin. Peripheral blood T cell samples were gathered serially, both before PD-1 blockade started and at multiple time points afterward. Blood sampling times were expressed in weeks after the first pembrolizumab dose. The method behind the library was the immunoSEQ multiplex PCR assay. TCRdb limited this immuneACCESS table to in-frame rearrangements with V and J called. A share of clones is missing; checked studies link under half to unresolved V genes, and the rest is unexplained. Recorded for this sample are more than 85,000 clones; 82% of them occurred a single time. Roughly 6.3% of the sample is in the top ten clones.

The TCR was taken from an adult with mismatch repair-deficient cancer. The chain was built from TRBV5-1 and TRBJ2-3; TRBD2 lines up with 8 middle nucleotides. Sequenced material: peripheral blood, taken approximately 8 months after starting pembrolizumab. CDR3 sequence: CASSLGVSGRTDTQYF. The nucleotide sequence is given as TGCGCCAGCAGCTTGGGCGTCAGCGGGAGAACAGATACGCAGTATTTT. The full variable domain, completed from the reference TRBV5-1 and TRBJ2-3 proteins outside the CDR3, reads KAGVTQTPRYLIKTRGQQVTLSCSPISGHRSVSWYQQTPGQGLQFLFEYFSETQRNKGNFPGRFSGRQFSNSRSEMNVSTLELGDSALYLCASSLGVSGRTDTQYFGPGTRLTVL.